The 23 T cell receptor beta chains in this list originate from one sample, sequenced in a study of low-dose radiotherapy and immunotherapy resistance in tumors. Described time point: after trial treatment. Regarding treatment: LDRT plus nivolumab, ipilimumab, low-dose cyclophosphamide and aspirin (RACIN trial). With a V-primer adapter and a constant-region primer, TCRs were amplified for roughly 21 PCR cycles. Each CDR3 protein gets one entry after TCRdb re-called the reads with MiXCR. The data contain tens of thousands of distinct CDR3 sequences, around 34% of them singletons. The source material was PBMCs, sampled after low-dose radiotherapy plus immunotherapy. The receptors here all came from a male donor with rectosigmoid adenocarcinoma.

By frequency in the sample, this clonotype is medium-sized. This chain joins TRBV28 and TRBJ2-5; 11 bases agree with TRBD1. V was clipped by 6 bases and J by 5 bases; unmatched bases: 8. Germline assignment: CDR1 MDHEN and CDR2 SYDVKM. The CDR3 covers 15 residues. CDR3 protein: CASSTGQGVWETQYF. Here the CDR3 DNA reads TGTGCCAGCAGCACGGGACAGGGGGTTTGGGAGACCCAGTACTTC.

There are many counts of this clonotype. The chain recombines TRBV12-3 or TRBV12-4 with TRBJ1-3; D gene uncertain. V lost 1 base, J lost 0 bases, and 7 bases lay in between. This CDR3 comprises 15 residues. The CDR3 sequence is CASSLDHFSGNTIYF. The CDR3 DNA reads TGTGCCAGCAGTTTAGACCATTTCTCTGGAAACACCATATATTTT.

On this clonotype itself: This likely came from a read error, as a far larger clone is one base away. V gene TRBV28 combines with J gene TRBJ2-1; D possibly corresponds to TRBD1 (6 bases). Trimming left V 6 bases short and J 10 bases short, with 22 bases between. This CDR3 spans 15 amino acids. Looked up from germline, CDR1 is MDHEN and CDR2 is SYDVKM. CDR3: CASSARTAKNYEQFF. DNA for the CDR3: TGTGCCAGCAGCGCTAGGACAGCTAAGAACTACGAGCAGTTCTTC. Supplemented by reference TRBV28 and TRBJ2-1, the full variable domain reads DVKVTQSSRYLVKRTGEKVFLECVQDMDHENMFWYRQDPGLGLRLIYFSYDVKMKEKGDIPEGYSVSREKKERFSLILESASTNQTSMYLCASSARTAKNYEQFFGPGTRLTVL.

This clonotype showed up just once. A far larger clone is one base from this, pointing to a likely read error. The CDR3 DNA sequence: TGCGCCAGCAGCGTCCGGGACAGACACAATGAGCAGTACTTC. Amino acid sequence: CASSVRDRHNEQYF. The chain joins TRBV5-1 to TRBJ2-5, with 7 bases that match TRBD1. Trimming at V came to 4 bases and at J to 11 bases, leaving 14 bases not matched to a gene. This CDR3 is 14 amino acids long. Germline V gene lookup returns CDR1 SGHRS and CDR2 YFSETQ. Full variable domain (remainder filled in from reference TRBV5-1 and TRBJ2-5): KAGVTQTPRYLIKTRGQQVTLSCSPISGHRSVSWYQQTPGQGLQFLFEYFSETQRNKGNFPGRFSGRQFSNSRSEMNVSTLELGDSALYLCASSVRDRHNEQYFGPGTRLLVL.

This clonotype was recorded at least ten times. The chain is built from TRBV2 and TRBJ2-7, with D hard to call. Germline-derived CDR1 and CDR2 are SNHLY and FYNNEI. V was clipped by 6 bases and J by 4 bases, with 4 bases between them. The CDR3 extends over 10 amino acids. The CDR3 DNA reads TGTGCCAGCAGACTATACGAGCAGTACTTC. Translation: CASRLYEQYF.

There are many counts of this clonotype. This rearrangement joins TRBV5-1 to TRBJ2-1; 10 bases agree with TRBD1. This CDR3 has 15 amino acids. Germline loops: CDR1 SGHRS, CDR2 YFSETQ. V shed 4 bases, J shed 6 bases, and the junction held 7 bases outside the gene matches. The CDR3 DNA reads as TGCGCCAGCAGCCAGCCGGGACAGGGGAGCAATGAGCAGTTCTTC. As protein: CASSQPGQGSNEQFF. The full variable domain, with the rest looked up from reference TRBV5-1 and TRBJ2-1, is KAGVTQTPRYLIKTRGQQVTLSCSPISGHRSVSWYQQTPGQGLQFLFEYFSETQRNKGNFPGRFSGRQFSNSRSEMNVSTLELGDSALYLCASSQPGQGSNEQFFGPGTRLTVL.

In this sample, this clonotype turned up many times. The V and J genes are TRBV4-1 and TRBJ2-5, with 12 bases that match TRBD1. The V segment lost 3 bases and the J segment 5 bases; nucleotides outside the gene matches: 7. The CDR3 has 16 amino acids. Germline CDR1 reads MGHRA; CDR2 reads YSYEKL. The CDR3: CASSHTGTGGQETQYF. CDR3 DNA sequence: TGCGCCAGCAGCCATACCGGGACAGGGGGCCAGGAGACCCAGTACTTC.

V gene TRBV29-1 combines with J gene TRBJ2-3, with 8 bases that match TRBD1. This CDR3 is built from 16 residues. Germline CDR1 and CDR2: SQVTM and ANQGSEA. V trimming: 1 base; J trimming: 0 bases; junction bases outside the gene matches: 6. The CDR3 loop reads CSVEGVDRGSTDTQYF. Here the CDR3 DNA reads TGCAGCGTTGAAGGGGTAGACAGGGGAAGCACAGATACGCAGTATTTT.

This clonotype came up many times. The rearrangement links TRBV29-1 to TRBJ2-1, with 8 bases matching TRBD2. The CDR3 is 13 residues long. CDR1 SQVTM and CDR2 ANQGSEA come from the germline V gene. V dropped 5 bases and J dropped 5; count of bases not matched to a gene: 5. CDR3 sequence (DNA): TGCAGCGTTAAAGCGGGAGCGGACAATGAGCAGTTCTTC. Translating gives CSVKAGADNEQFF.

A remark on this clonotype: A far bigger clonotype differs at one base, so this is likely a read error. V usage is TRBV28 and J usage is TRBJ2-7; D may correspond to TRBD1 or TRBD2 (5 bases each). Germline CDR1 MDHEN, CDR2 SYDVKM. V was cut by 3 bases and J by 7 bases, with 19 bases left in between. There are 15 residues in the CDR3. The CDR3 loop is CASSLSAPAGGEQYF. CDR3 DNA: TGTGCCAGCAGTTTGTCTGCCCCAGCTGGGGGTGAGCAGTACTTC.

This clonotype has ten or more counts. V usage is TRBV2 and J usage is TRBJ2-6; 7 bases fit TRBD1. CDR3 size: 14 residues. Unmatched junction bases numbered 6, after V lost 9 bases and J lost 4 bases. Germline V CDR1 and CDR2: SNHLY, FYNNEI. CDR3 coding DNA: TGTGCCAGACAGGGACAGCCAGGGGCCAACGTCCTGACTTTC. It specifies CARQGQPGANVLTF.

This clonotype turned up a few times. The rearrangement links TRBV5-6 to TRBJ2-3; D is uncertain. Germline CDR1 and CDR2: SGHDT and YYEEEE. Trimming left V 1 base short and J 5 bases short, with 8 bases between. This CDR3 has 13 amino acids. In DNA form, the CDR3 reads TGTGCCAGCAGCTTGCGCCCGAAAGATACGCAGTATTTT. Translating gives CASSLRPKDTQYF.

V is TRBV20-1 and J is TRBJ2-3; 7 nucleotides line up with TRBD2. This CDR3 contains 13 residues. CDR1 and CDR2 from the germline V gene are DFQATT and SNEGSKA (reference sequence). J lost 10 bases, V lost 1 base, and 8 bases had no gene match. CDR3 in amino acids: CSARGATSFSQYF. The DNA of the CDR3 is TGCAGTGCTAGAGGGGCGACTAGCTTTTCGCAGTATTTT.

This clonotype was found many times. The chain links TRBV13 to TRBJ1-2, with 10 bases aligning to TRBD1. The CDR3 contains 18 residues. From germline, CDR1 is PRHDT and CDR2 FYEKMQ (reference sequence). J was trimmed by 4 bases and V by 5 bases; bases with no gene match: 16. As DNA, the CDR3 is TGTGCCAGCAGCCCACCACTCGGGACAGGGGCCCTATTCTATGGCTACACCTTC. It yields the protein CASSPPLGTGALFYGYTF. Supplemented by reference TRBV13 and TRBJ1-2, the full variable domain reads AAGVIQSPRHLIKEKRETATLKCYPIPRHDTVYWYQQGPGQDPQFLISFYEKMQSDKGSIPDRFSAQQFSDYHSELNMSSLELGDSALYFCASSPPLGTGALFYGYTFGSGTRLTVV.

The chain joins TRBV7-6 to TRBJ1-1; TRBD1 might be the D (6 bases). With 5 bases removed from V and 5 bases from J, the gap between germline ends came to 15 bases. Germline assignment: CDR1 SGHVS and CDR2 FNYEAQ. The CDR3 spans 14 residues. As DNA, the CDR3 is TGTGCCAGCAGCACCGAGGGGGTGGGAACTGAAGCTTTCTTT. Protein: CASSTEGVGTEAFF.

Details on this clonotype: Relative to the germline gene, one junction end is altered; a read error may explain this. This chain connects TRBV10-2 to TRBJ2-3; a possible D gene is TRBD2 (6 bases). Per germline, CDR1 WSHSY and CDR2 SAAADI. The CDR3 has 17 amino acids. The CDR3 is CAGSEGGGILGTDTQCF. For the CDR3, the DNA is TGCGCCGGCAGTGAGGGTGGGGGGATCTTAGGCACAGATACGCAGTGTTTT.

This clonotype was picked up many times. The V gene is TRBV28, the J gene TRBJ2-2; tentative D call: TRBD2 (5 bases). Germline CDR1 MDHEN, CDR2 SYDVKM. This CDR3 region has 14 residues. Trimming took off 8 bases at V and 1 base at J, with 11 bases between the two ends. Here the CDR3 reads CASQVALNTGELFF. For the CDR3, the DNA is TGTGCCAGCCAGGTAGCGCTGAACACCGGGGAGCTGTTTTTT.

V usage is TRBV15 and J usage is TRBJ1-3, with unresolved D. This CDR3 comprises 15 residues. CDR1 is LNHNV, CDR2 YYDKDF, per germline (reference sequence). V was trimmed by 3 bases and J by 0 bases, leaving 9 bases between them. The CDR3 here is CATSRTGDSGNTIYF. The CDR3 DNA sequence: TGTGCCACCAGCAGGACTGGAGACTCTGGAAACACCATATATTTT.

This clonotype appeared many times. CDR3 sequence (DNA): TGTGCCAGCAGCCTAGGACAGGCAAATTCACCCCTCCACTTT. This codes for CASSLGQANSPLHF. V usage is TRBV28 and J usage is TRBJ1-6, with 7 bases fitting TRBD1. Germline V lookup: CDR1 MDHEN, CDR2 SYDVKM. The V segment lost 6 bases and the J segment 7 bases; nucleotides outside the gene matches: 6. The CDR3 runs 14 residues.

This clonotype was detected many times. The chain recombines TRBV12-3 or TRBV12-4 with TRBJ2-6, with D unclear. The CDR3 loop spans 14 amino acids. The germline V and J ends were trimmed by 1 base and 2 bases, with 3 bases remaining between them. For the CDR3, the DNA is TGTGCCAGCAGTTTAGGGGCTGGGGCCAACGTCCTGACTTTC. Its translation: CASSLGAGANVLTF.

The sample holds many counts of this clonotype. The chain combines TRBV2 with TRBJ2-5; 7 nucleotides line up with TRBD2. Trimming at V came to 6 bases and at J to 1 base, leaving 2 bases not matched to a gene. The germline gives CDR1 SNHLY, CDR2 FYNNEI. The CDR3 is made up of 13 amino acids. CDR3 region: CASRGGGQETQYF. The CDR3, as DNA: TGTGCCAGCAGGGGCGGGGGCCAAGAGACCCAGTACTTC.

Note on this clonotype: It differs at one base from a far larger clone, so likely a read error. Given the absence of the conserved phenylalanine or tryptophan at the CDR3 end, a read error is likely. This rearrangement joins TRBV7-8 to TRBJ2-7, with 9 bases fitting TRBD2. This CDR3 is 15 amino acids long. With 3 bases clipped from V and 3 bases from J, the junction kept 6 bases outside the gene matches. Germline values: CDR1 SGHVS, CDR2 FQNEAQ. CDR3 in amino acids: CASSFGLAGVYEQYS. The CDR3 DNA follows: TGTGCCAGCAGCTTTGGTTTAGCGGGAGTCTACGAGCAGTACTCC.

The chain joins TRBV20-1 to TRBJ1-5; D is unresolved. The germline gives CDR1 DFQATT, CDR2 SNEGSKA (reference sequence). The CDR3 has 14 amino acids. V lost 6 bases and J 0 bases, leaving 12 bases between the germline ends. CDR3 coding DNA: TGCAGTGCAGGGAATTTCGATAGCAATCAGCCCCAGCATTTT. Its protein product is CSAGNFDSNQPQHF.